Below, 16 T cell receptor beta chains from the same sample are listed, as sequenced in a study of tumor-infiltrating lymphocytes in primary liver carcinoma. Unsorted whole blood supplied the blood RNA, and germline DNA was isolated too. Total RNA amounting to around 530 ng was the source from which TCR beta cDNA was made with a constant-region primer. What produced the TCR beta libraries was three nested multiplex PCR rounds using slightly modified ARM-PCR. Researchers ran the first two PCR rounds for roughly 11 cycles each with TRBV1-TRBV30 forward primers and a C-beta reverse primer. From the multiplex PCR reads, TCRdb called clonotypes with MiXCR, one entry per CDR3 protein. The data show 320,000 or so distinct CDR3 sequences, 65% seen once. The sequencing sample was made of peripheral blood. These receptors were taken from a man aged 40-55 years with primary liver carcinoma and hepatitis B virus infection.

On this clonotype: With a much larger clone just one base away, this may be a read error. CDR3 sequence: CASRGVVTNYGYTF. In DNA form, the CDR3 reads TGTGCCAGCAGAGGAGTGGTTACTAACTATGGCTACACCTTC. This rearrangement joins TRBV6-6 to TRBJ1-2; the D is unclear. The germline V gene encodes CDR1 MNHNY and CDR2 SVGAGI (reference sequence). The CDR3 loop spans 14 amino acids. V lost 6 bases and J 0 bases, leaving 11 bases between the germline ends.

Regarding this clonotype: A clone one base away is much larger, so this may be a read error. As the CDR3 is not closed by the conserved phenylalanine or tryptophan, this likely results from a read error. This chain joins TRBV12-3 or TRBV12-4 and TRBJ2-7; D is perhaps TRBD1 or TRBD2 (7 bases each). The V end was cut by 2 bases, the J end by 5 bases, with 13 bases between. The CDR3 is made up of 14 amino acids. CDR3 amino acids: CASSLLRGGHEQYL. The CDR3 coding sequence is TGTGCCAGCAGTTTACTCAGGGGGGGCCACGAGCAGTACCTC.

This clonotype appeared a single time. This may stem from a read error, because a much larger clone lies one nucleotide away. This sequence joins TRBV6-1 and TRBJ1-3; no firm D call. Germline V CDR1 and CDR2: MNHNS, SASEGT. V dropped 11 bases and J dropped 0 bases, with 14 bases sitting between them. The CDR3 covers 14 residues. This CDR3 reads CACGSGHSGNTIYF. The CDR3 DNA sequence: TGTGCCTGCGGAAGCGGCCACTCTGGAAACACCATATATTTT.

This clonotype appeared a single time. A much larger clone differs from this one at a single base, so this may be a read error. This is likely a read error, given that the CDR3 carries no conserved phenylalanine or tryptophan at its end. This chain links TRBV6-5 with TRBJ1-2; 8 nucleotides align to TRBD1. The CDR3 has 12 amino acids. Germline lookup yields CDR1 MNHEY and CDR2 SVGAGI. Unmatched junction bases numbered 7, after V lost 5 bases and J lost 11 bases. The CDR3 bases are TGTGCCAGCAGTCCTGGACAGGGCAGGTACACCCTC. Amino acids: CASSPGQGRYTL.

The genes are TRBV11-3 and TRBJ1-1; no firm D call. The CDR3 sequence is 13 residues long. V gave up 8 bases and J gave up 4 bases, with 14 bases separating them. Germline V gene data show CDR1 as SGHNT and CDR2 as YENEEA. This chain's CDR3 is CASGRGRITEAFF. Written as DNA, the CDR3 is TGTGCCAGCGGACGGGGTAGGATCACTGAAGCTTTCTTT.

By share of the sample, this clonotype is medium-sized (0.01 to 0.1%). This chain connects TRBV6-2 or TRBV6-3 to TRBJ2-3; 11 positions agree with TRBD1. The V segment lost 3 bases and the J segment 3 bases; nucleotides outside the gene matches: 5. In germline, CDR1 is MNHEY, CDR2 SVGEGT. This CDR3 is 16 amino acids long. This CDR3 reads CASSYGGQGATDTQYF. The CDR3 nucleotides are TGTGCCAGCAGTTATGGTGGACAGGGGGCGACAGATACGCAGTATTTT.

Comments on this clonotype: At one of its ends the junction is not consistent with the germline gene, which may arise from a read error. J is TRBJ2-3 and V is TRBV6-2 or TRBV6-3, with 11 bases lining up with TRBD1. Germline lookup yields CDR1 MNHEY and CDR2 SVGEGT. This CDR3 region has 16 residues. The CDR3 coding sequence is TGTGTCAGCAGTTATGGTGGACAGGGGGCGACAGATATGCAGTATTTT. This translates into CVSSYGGQGATDMQYF.

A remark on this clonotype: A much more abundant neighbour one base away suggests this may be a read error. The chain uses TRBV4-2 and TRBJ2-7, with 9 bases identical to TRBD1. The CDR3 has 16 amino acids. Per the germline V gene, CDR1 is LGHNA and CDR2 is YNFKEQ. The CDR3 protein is CASNQVGGQGSRGQYF. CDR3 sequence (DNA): TGTGCCAGCAACCAAGTCGGGGGACAGGGCTCCCGGGGGCAGTACTTC.

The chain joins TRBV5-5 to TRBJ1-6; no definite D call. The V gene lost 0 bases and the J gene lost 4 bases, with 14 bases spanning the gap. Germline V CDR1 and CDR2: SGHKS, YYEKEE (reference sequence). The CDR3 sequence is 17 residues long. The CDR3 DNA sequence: TGTGCCAGCAGCTTGGGGGGAGGCGACGTTTATAATTCACCCCTCCACTTT. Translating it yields CASSLGGGDVYNSPLHF.

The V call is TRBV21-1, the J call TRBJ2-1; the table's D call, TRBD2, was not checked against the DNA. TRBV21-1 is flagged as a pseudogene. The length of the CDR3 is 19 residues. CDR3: CASSKSPTSGRSSYNEQFF. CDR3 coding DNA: TGTGCCAGCAGCAAATCACCTACTAGCGGGAGGAGCTCCTACAATGAGCAGTTCTTC.

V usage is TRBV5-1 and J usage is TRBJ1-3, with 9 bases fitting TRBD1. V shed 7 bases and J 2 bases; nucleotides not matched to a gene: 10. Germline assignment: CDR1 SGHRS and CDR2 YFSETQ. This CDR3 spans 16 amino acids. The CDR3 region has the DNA TGCGCCAGCTGCGAACAGGGGGCGGACGCTGGAAACACCATATATTTT. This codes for CASCEQGADAGNTIYF. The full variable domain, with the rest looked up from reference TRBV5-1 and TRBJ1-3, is KAGVTQTPRYLIKTRGQQVTLSCSPISGHRSVSWYQQTPGQGLQFLFEYFSETQRNKGNFPGRFSGRQFSNSRSEMNVSTLELGDSALYLCASCEQGADAGNTIYFGEGSWLTVV.

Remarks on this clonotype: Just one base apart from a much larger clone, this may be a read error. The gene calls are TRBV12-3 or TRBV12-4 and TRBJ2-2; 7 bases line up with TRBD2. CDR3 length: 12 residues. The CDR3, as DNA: TGTGCCAGCAGCCCTCGGGGAGGGGACCTGTTTTTT. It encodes CASSPRGGDLFF.

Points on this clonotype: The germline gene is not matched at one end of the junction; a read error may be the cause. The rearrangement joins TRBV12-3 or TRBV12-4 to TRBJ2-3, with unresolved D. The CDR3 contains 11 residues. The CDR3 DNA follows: TGTGTCAGCAGTTTTCCGGGTACGCAGTATTTT. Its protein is CVSSFPGTQYF.

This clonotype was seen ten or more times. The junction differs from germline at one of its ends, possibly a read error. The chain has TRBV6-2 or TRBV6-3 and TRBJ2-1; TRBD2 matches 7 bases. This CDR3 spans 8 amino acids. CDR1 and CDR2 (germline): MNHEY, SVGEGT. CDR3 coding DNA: TGCCACGCGGGGGATATCATCTTC. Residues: CHAGDIIF.

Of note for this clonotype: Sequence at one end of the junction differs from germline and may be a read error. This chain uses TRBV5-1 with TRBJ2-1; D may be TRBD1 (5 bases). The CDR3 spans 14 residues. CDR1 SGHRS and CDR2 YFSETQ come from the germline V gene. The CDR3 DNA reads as TGCGCCAGTAGCTTGGGGCAGGAATACAATGAGCTGTTCTTC. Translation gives CASSLGQEYNELFF.

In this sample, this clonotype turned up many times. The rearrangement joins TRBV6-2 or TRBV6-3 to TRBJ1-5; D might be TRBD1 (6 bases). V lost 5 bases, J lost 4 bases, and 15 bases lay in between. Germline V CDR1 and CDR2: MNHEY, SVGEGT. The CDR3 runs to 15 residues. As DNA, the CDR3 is TGTGCCAGCAGTCCCTGGGACACCCGAAATCAGCCCCAGCATTTT. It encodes CASSPWDTRNQPQHF.